The T cell receptor (beta chain) described here comes from a study of blood T cell repertoires in COVID-19. The repertoire was sequenced with immunoSEQ multiplex PCR; TCRdb's copy has only in-frame clones and lacks some. This table holds around 200,000 clones, around 88% found once. Germline V gives CDR1 SGHRS, CDR2 YFSETQ. V shed 0 bases, J shed 5 bases, and the junction held 2 bases outside the gene matches. The CDR3 is 15 residues long. Sequenced material: PBMCs or T cells enriched from blood (not recorded which). The chain employs TRBV5-1 and TRBJ1-6; 7 nucleotides match TRBD1. This receptor was taken from a woman aged 30 to 39 who had been exposed to COVID-19. The CDR3 DNA reads as TGCGCCAGCAGCTTGGGGACAGGACATAATTCACCCCTCCACTTT. It is translated as CASSLGTGHNSPLHF.